One sample yielded the 9 T cell receptor beta chains listed below, sequenced in a study of blood T cell repertoires in COVID-19. The data were produced by immunoSEQ multiplex PCR, yet TCRdb's version contains in-frame clones alone and is incomplete. The profile shows 95,000 to 110,000 clones, 85% to 90% of them singletons. What was sequenced was peripheral blood. All receptors come from a man aged 50 to 59 with acute or convalescent COVID-19.

This chain joins TRBV10-1 and TRBJ2-3, with 7 bases fitting TRBD2. Trimming at V came to 0 bases and at J to 2 bases, leaving 5 bases not matched to a gene. The germline gives CDR1 WNHNN, CDR2 SYGVQD (reference sequence). The CDR3 sequence is 16 residues long. CDR3 sequence reads: CASSESKAGFTDTQYF. The DNA for the CDR3 is TGCGCCAGCAGTGAGTCGAAAGCGGGGTTCACAGATACGCAGTATTTT.

The CDR3 sequence is CATSALVGAVVEQYF. In DNA form, the CDR3 reads TGTGCCACCAGTGCCCTGGTGGGGGCGGTCGTTGAGCAGTACTTC. J is TRBJ2-7 and V is TRBV24-1, with D maybe TRBD1 (6 bases). This CDR3 spans 15 amino acids. V lost 5 bases and J 7 bases, leaving 20 bases between the germline ends. Germline values: CDR1 KGHDR, CDR2 SFDVKD.

This clone was recorded a few times. V is TRBV5-1 and J is TRBJ2-2; D is possibly TRBD2 (6 bases). The V gene's germline CDR1 is SGHRS and CDR2 YFSETQ. Between the trimmed V and J ends, which lost 4 bases and 1 base, there was a span of 17 bases. The length of the CDR3 is 17 residues. CDR3 in amino acids: CASSRQGSGLNTGELFF. As DNA, the CDR3 is TGCGCCAGCAGCCGGCAAGGGAGCGGGCTGAACACCGGGGAGCTGTTTTTT.

V gene TRBV27 combines with J gene TRBJ2-1, with D hard to call. The CDR3 runs 14 residues. The V end lost 1 base, the J end lost 6 bases, and 10 bases lay between the germline ends. The V gene's germline CDR1 is MNHEY and CDR2 SMNVEV (reference sequence). The CDR3 spells CASSLYRGVNEQFF. The CDR3 nucleotides are TGTGCCAGCAGTTTATATCGTGGAGTCAATGAGCAGTTCTTC.

This sequence joins TRBV24-1 and TRBJ1-2; D is ambiguous. The V gene lost 5 bases and the J gene lost 4 bases, with 13 bases spanning the gap. This CDR3 contains 14 residues. The germline V gene encodes CDR1 KGHDR and CDR2 SFDVKD. CDR3 coding DNA: TGTGCCACCAGTGCCCGGTCCGGGTCCTATGGCTACACCTTC. Protein sequence: CATSARSGSYGYTF.

The CDR3 coding sequence is TGTGCCAGCGGGGGAGGAGACTGGCAGTATTTT. Encoded protein: CASGGGDWQYF. The chain combines TRBV28 with TRBJ2-3; TRBD2 might be the D (6 bases). Germline CDR1 MDHEN, CDR2 SYDVKM. The CDR3 is made up of 11 amino acids. V gave up 8 bases and J gave up 11 bases, with 14 bases separating them.

This rearrangement joins TRBV5-4 to TRBJ2-7; 14 bases fit TRBD2. The CDR3 runs to 16 residues. J was trimmed by 7 bases and V by 4 bases; bases with no gene match: 10. The germline V gene has CDR1 SGHNT and CDR2 YYREEE (reference sequence). CDR3 region: CASSRGGLAGGDEQYF. The CDR3 nucleotides are TGTGCCAGCAGCCGGGGAGGACTAGCGGGAGGCGATGAGCAGTACTTC. Variable domain in full (rest from reference TRBV5-4 and TRBJ2-7): ETGVTQSPTHLIKTRGQQVTLRCSSQSGHNTVSWYQQALGQGPQFIFQYYREEENGRGNFPPRFSGLQFPNYSSELNVNALELDDSALYLCASSRGGLAGGDEQYFGPGTRLTVT.

The chain couples TRBV7-2 to TRBJ2-1, with 9 bases fitting TRBD1. Trimming at V came to 5 bases and at J to 16 bases, leaving 15 bases not matched to a gene. This CDR3 contains 14 residues. Germline CDR1 SGHTA, CDR2 FQGNSA. CDR3 sequence (DNA): TGTGCCAGCAGCCCTACCATACCGGGACAGGGATTATTCTTC. This translates into CASSPTIPGQGLFF.

This clone was detected a few times. The rearrangement uses TRBV30 and TRBJ2-5, with a tentative D call TRBD1 (6 bases). The CDR3 covers 14 residues. CDR1 and CDR2 (germline): GTSNPN, SVGIG (reference sequence). V lost 1 base and J lost 3, with 12 bases in between. The CDR3 here is CAWSGVGGKETQYF. The CDR3 DNA reads as TGTGCCTGGAGTGGTGTAGGGGGTAAAGAGACCCAGTACTTC.